The 22 T cell receptor beta chains below all came from one sample that was sequenced in a study of T cell responses to AZD1222 COVID-19 vaccine. Measured with immunoSEQ multiplex PCR; TCRdb has only the in-frame clones, and not every one. Of some 130,000 clones in the sample, roughly 92% were seen once. Sequences were derived from peripheral blood, sampled on day 0 of AZD1222 vaccination. The receptor source for this set is an adult in good health.

V gene TRBV7-9 combines with J gene TRBJ1-4; D is uncertain. Trimming took off 4 bases at V and 5 bases at J, with 11 bases between the two ends. The CDR3 covers 14 residues. CDR1 and CDR2 from the germline V gene are SEHNR and FQNEAQ (reference sequence). CDR3 protein: CASSSPGNNEKLFF. Written as DNA, the CDR3 is TGTGCCAGCAGCTCACCCGGGAACAATGAAAAACTGTTTTTT. Based on the CDR3 plus reference TRBV7-9 and TRBJ1-4, the full variable domain is DTGVSQNPRHKITKRGQNVTFRCDPISEHNRLYWYRQTLGQGPEFLTYFQNEAQLEKSRLLSDRFSAERPKGSFSTLEIQRTEQGDSAMYLCASSSPGNNEKLFFGSGTQLSVL.

The chain uses TRBV7-8 and TRBJ1-2, with D perhaps TRBD1 (6 bases). V lost 5 bases and J 2 bases, leaving 15 bases between the germline ends. The germline CDR1 and CDR2 sequences are SGHVS and FQNEAQ. The CDR3 has 15 residues. The CDR3 sequence: CASSVNRERNYGYTF. Written as DNA, the CDR3 is TGTGCCAGCAGCGTTAACAGGGAGAGAAACTATGGCTACACCTTC.

This clone was counted a single time. The gene calls are TRBV12-3 or TRBV12-4 and TRBJ1-5, with a tentative D call TRBD1 (6 bases). V shed 8 bases and J shed 4 bases, with 12 bases lying between them. CDR3 length: 13 amino acids. CDR3 residues: CASQGQQNQPQHF. In DNA, the CDR3 is TGTGCCAGCCAGGGACAACAGAATCAGCCCCAGCATTTT.

The rearrangement uses TRBV6-5 and TRBJ2-7; D might be TRBD2 (5 bases). The CDR3 extends over 15 amino acids. V was pared by 0 bases and J by 0 bases, with 9 bases between. CDR1 and CDR2 (germline): MNHEY, SVGAGI. The CDR3 loop reads CASSYSRVSSYEQYF. The CDR3 coding sequence is TGTGCCAGCAGTTACTCGAGGGTTAGCTCCTACGAGCAGTACTTC.

Of note for this clone: One end of the junction fails to match germline, which may point to a read error. This chain uses TRBV12-3 or TRBV12-4 with TRBJ1-1, with D uncertain. The CDR3 runs 13 residues. CDR3 sequence: CASSLSQNAEAFF. For the CDR3, the DNA is TGTGCCAGCAGTTTAAGCCAGAACGCTGAAGCTTTCTTT.

This chain uses TRBV19 with TRBJ2-7; 7 bases are a match to TRBD1. Looked up from germline, CDR1 is LNHDA and CDR2 is SQIVND (reference sequence). This CDR3 has 13 residues. V was pared by 6 bases and J by 5 bases, with 7 bases of the junction left unmatched. CDR3 protein: CASSLDRFNEQYF. CDR3 bases: TGTGCCAGTAGCCTGGACAGGTTCAACGAGCAGTACTTC.

V gene TRBV6-5 combines with J gene TRBJ1-2; D is uncertain. Deletions cut 7 bases from V and 3 bases from J, with 15 bases between. Germline V gene data show CDR1 as MNHEY and CDR2 as SVGAGI. The CDR3 runs to 14 residues. The CDR3 spells CASILGPGHYGYTF. The CDR3 DNA follows: TGTGCCAGCATCCTGGGCCCAGGACACTATGGCTACACCTTC.

This clone was seen once. The chain employs TRBV11-2 and TRBJ2-1; possibly TRBD2 for D (6 bases). The germline CDR1 and CDR2 sequences are SGHAT and FQNNGV. This CDR3 is built from 13 residues. With 5 bases removed from V and 6 bases from J, the gap between germline ends came to 11 bases. DNA of the CDR3: TGTGCCAGCAGCCCACGGACTATCAATGAGCAGTTCTTC. This gives the protein CASSPRTINEQFF. Drawing the rest from reference TRBV11-2 and TRBJ2-1, the complete variable domain is EAGVAQSPRYKIIEKRQSVAFWCNPISGHATLYWYQQILGQGPKLLIQFQNNGVVDDSQLPKDRFSAERLKGVDSTLKIQPAKLEDSAVYLCASSPRTINEQFFGPGTRLTVL.

The chain combines TRBV6-5 with TRBJ2-3; perhaps TRBD2 as D (6 bases). Germline V CDR1 and CDR2: MNHEY, SVGAGI. V lost 6 bases, J lost 3 bases, and 13 bases lay in between. There are 14 residues in the CDR3. For the CDR3, the DNA is TGTGCCAGCAGCCACCGCCGGGGGACAGATACGCAGTATTTT. It translates to CASSHRRGTDTQYF.

The gene calls are TRBV13 and TRBJ2-5; a weak D match, TRBD2 (5 bases). The V end lost 1 base, the J end lost 3 bases, and 9 bases lay between the germline ends. The CDR3 spans 14 residues. Germline V gene lookup returns CDR1 PRHDT and CDR2 FYEKMQ (reference sequence). This CDR3 reads CASSLVRDEETQYF. The CDR3, as DNA: TGTGCCAGCAGCTTAGTCCGGGATGAAGAGACCCAGTACTTC.

The CDR3 here is CASSQQERDLSYNEQFF. In DNA form, the CDR3 reads TGTGCCAGCAGCCAACAAGAGCGGGATCTCTCCTACAATGAGCAGTTCTTC. The J gene is TRBJ2-1, the V gene TRBV4-2; TRBD2 agrees at 7 bases. In germline, CDR1 is LGHNA, CDR2 YNFKEQ. V dropped 2 bases and J dropped 0; count of bases not matched to a gene: 7. The CDR3 is 17 amino acids.

V and J are TRBV11-2 and TRBJ2-3; D is possibly TRBD2 (6 bases). This CDR3 is built from 13 residues. In germline, CDR1 is SGHAT, CDR2 FQNNGV. The V end lost 1 base, the J end lost 4 bases, and 6 bases lay between the germline ends. CDR3 sequence reads: CASSLAGADTQYF. CDR3 nucleotide sequence: TGTGCCAGCAGCTTAGCGGGGGCAGATACGCAGTATTTT.

The chain employs TRBV18 and TRBJ1-1; 9 positions match TRBD1. Losses at the gene ends were 4 bases for V and 5 bases for J; bases not matched to a gene: 8. The CDR3 consists of 15 residues. CDR1 is KGHSH and CDR2 is LQKENI in the germline V gene. CDR3 coding DNA: TGTGCCAGCTCACTCCTGGGACAGGGAGGAACTGAAGCTTTCTTT. Protein: CASSLLGQGGTEAFF. Complete variable domain (other parts from reference TRBV18 and TRBJ1-1): NAGVMQNPRHLVRRRGQEARLRCSPMKGHSHVYWYRQLPEEGLKFMVYLQKENIIDESGMPKERFSAEFPKEGPSILRIQQVVRGDSAAYFCASSLLGQGGTEAFFGQGTRLTVV.

The rearrangement uses TRBV11-1 and TRBJ1-2; perhaps TRBD1 as D (5 bases). Trimming took 4 bases from V and 5 from J, leaving 17 bases between them. The CDR3 is 15 residues long. The V gene's germline CDR1 is SGHAT and CDR2 FQDESV (reference sequence). The CDR3 DNA reads as TGTGCCAGCAGCTCAAGCCTGACAGACGATTATGGCTACACCTTC. Amino acids: CASSSSLTDDYGYTF.

The genes are TRBV18 and TRBJ1-3, with a weak D call TRBD1 (6 bases). Trimming took 3 bases from V and 0 from J, leaving 12 bases between them. The CDR3 has 16 residues. Germline V gene lookup returns CDR1 KGHSH and CDR2 LQKENI. The CDR3 DNA reads as TGTGCCAGCTCACCCCAACAGGGTGCCTCTGGAAACACCATATATTTT. It codes for CASSPQQGASGNTIYF.

The CDR3 here is CASSPREMAYEQYF. DNA of the CDR3: TGTGCCAGCTCACCACGTGAGATGGCCTACGAGCAGTACTTC. This chain connects TRBV18 to TRBJ2-7; the D is unclear. There are 14 residues in the CDR3. V gave up 1 base and J gave up 2 bases, with 9 bases separating them. Germline V gene sequence: CDR1 KGHSH, CDR2 LQKENI.

CDR3 sequence (DNA): TGTGCCAGCAGCCCTAGGACGGTCTCTGGAAACACCATATATTTT. It is translated as CASSPRTVSGNTIYF. The rearrangement uses TRBV7-2 and TRBJ1-3; D is ambiguous. Germline V gene sequence: CDR1 SGHTA, CDR2 FQGNSA. V was cut by 5 bases and J by 0 bases, with 11 bases left in between. The CDR3 is 15 residues long.

This chain uses TRBV3-1 (or the pseudogene TRBV3-2) with TRBJ1-5, with D unclear. The germline V and J ends were trimmed by 0 bases and 6 bases, with 12 bases remaining between them. The CDR3 length is 15 residues. Germline CDR1 LGHDT, CDR2 YNNKEL (reference sequence). CDR3 DNA: TGTGCCAGCAGCCAAGATACTACGGCGGGTCAGCCCCAGCATTTT. Protein: CASSQDTTAGQPQHF.

This chain joins TRBV6-5 and TRBJ1-5; 7 nucleotides match TRBD1. V gave up 5 bases and J gave up 5 bases; unmatched junction bases: 9. This CDR3 contains 15 residues. Germline CDR1 and CDR2: MNHEY and SVGAGI. The CDR3 DNA follows: TGTGCCAGCAGTACCCCTGGCAGGGGGTATCAGCCCCAGCATTTT. Its translation is CASSTPGRGYQPQHF.

The chain recombines TRBV6-5 with TRBJ2-3; D assignment may be TRBD1 or TRBD2 (6 bases each). Germline CDR1 and CDR2: MNHEY and SVGAGI. Trimming stripped 4 bases from V and 2 bases from J, with 10 bases between. This CDR3 is built from 14 residues. The CDR3 is CASSWGAVTDTQYF. CDR3 bases: TGTGCCAGCAGTTGGGGGGCCGTCACAGATACGCAGTATTTT.

The chain is built from TRBV29-1 and TRBJ1-2; D is unresolved. Trimming removed 6 bases from V and 6 bases from J, with 14 bases in between. Germline loops: CDR1 SQVTM, CDR2 ANQGSEA. The CDR3 consists of 12 residues. Here the CDR3 DNA reads TGCAGCGTCTTCGACTCCTGGAATGGCTACACCTTC. It translates to CSVFDSWNGYTF.

This chain joins TRBV19 and TRBJ2-4; 8 bases align to TRBD1. The CDR3 has 15 amino acids. J gave up 8 bases and V 3 bases, and 9 bases lay outside the gene matches. Germline CDR1 and CDR2: LNHDA and SQIVND (reference sequence). The CDR3 DNA reads as TGTGCCAGTAGTATTTTGACAGGGGATGCCTACATTCAGTACTTC. This translates into CASSILTGDAYIQYF. The whole variable domain, remainder taken from reference TRBV19 and TRBJ2-4, is DGGITQSPKYLFRKEGQNVTLSCEQNLNHDAMYWYRQDPGQGLRLIYYSQIVNDFQKGDIAEGYSVSREKKESFPLTVTSAQKNPTAFYLCASSILTGDAYIQYFGAGTRLSVL.